Listed here are 21 T cell receptor beta chains from one sample, sequenced in a study of early T cells in non-severe SARS-CoV-2 infection. TCRdb passed the 5' RACE reads through MiXCR, listing each CDR3 protein once. The sample has roughly 86,000 distinct CDR3 sequences, approximately 14% seen once. The source material was whole blood. The origin of the receptors is an adult who was a healthcare worker with PCR-confirmed SARS-CoV-2 infection or an uninfected control (not recorded which).

The J gene is TRBJ1-2, the V gene TRBV2, with a tentative D call TRBD1 (5 bases). In germline, CDR1 is SNHLY, CDR2 FYNNEI. This CDR3 has 14 amino acids. V shed 4 bases and J shed 1 base, with 10 bases lying between them. CDR3 in DNA: TGTGCCAGCAGTGGGAAAGGACATAACTATGGCTACACCTTC. Residues: CASSGKGHNYGYTF.

In its sample, this clonotype was seen once. The chain joins TRBV19 to TRBJ2-7, with D maybe TRBD1 (6 bases). The CDR3 spans 15 residues. Germline assignment: CDR1 LNHDA and CDR2 SQIVND (reference sequence). Trimming took off 5 bases at V and 5 bases at J, with 19 bases between the two ends. CDR3 DNA: TGTGCCAGTAGTTCCTCGACAACAGGGAAGCACGAGCAGTACGTC. The encoded protein is CASSSSTTGKHEQYV.

This rearrangement joins TRBV18 to TRBJ1-5; D not certain. The CDR3 sequence is 15 residues long. Germline assignment: CDR1 KGHSH and CDR2 LQKENI. V lost 2 bases, J lost 3 bases, and 11 bases lay in between. The CDR3 coding sequence is TGTGCCAGCTCACCATATGGGGATCCCAATCAGCCCCAGCATTTT. As protein: CASSPYGDPNQPQHF.

This clonotype came up a few times. The rearrangement links TRBV19 to TRBJ2-2; D may correspond to TRBD1 or TRBD2 (5 bases each). Germline CDR1 is LNHDA and CDR2 is SQIVND (reference sequence). Trimming shortened V by 3 bases and J by 2 bases, and 10 bases separated the two germline ends. This CDR3 has 15 amino acids. This CDR3 is CASSITGGNTGELFF. In DNA, the CDR3 is TGTGCCAGTAGTATTACTGGGGGAAACACCGGGGAGCTGTTTTTT.

This sequence joins TRBV20-1 and TRBJ1-6; 7 bases match TRBD1. The CDR3 length is 12 residues. With 5 bases clipped from V and 6 bases from J, the junction kept 1 base outside the gene matches. Germline CDR1 DFQATT, CDR2 SNEGSKA (reference sequence). This CDR3 is CSAGTANSPLHF. For the CDR3, the DNA is TGCAGTGCTGGGACAGCTAATTCACCCCTCCACTTT.

This clonotype was found a few times. The chain is built from TRBV5-1 and TRBJ2-5; TRBD1 matches at 9 bases. V lost 4 bases and J lost 5; bases outside the gene matches: 9. The CDR3 contains 15 residues. CDR1 and CDR2 from the germline V gene are SGHRS and YFSETQ. This CDR3 reads CASSHEGTGKETQYF. The CDR3 DNA sequence: TGCGCCAGCAGCCACGAAGGGACAGGGAAGGAGACCCAGTACTTC. The whole variable domain, remainder taken from reference TRBV5-1 and TRBJ2-5, is KAGVTQTPRYLIKTRGQQVTLSCSPISGHRSVSWYQQTPGQGLQFLFEYFSETQRNKGNFPGRFSGRQFSNSRSEMNVSTLELGDSALYLCASSHEGTGKETQYFGPGTRLLVL.

This clonotype was recorded a few times. This CDR3 is CASSLGHYSGANVLTF. The CDR3 DNA reads as TGTGCCAGCAGTTTGGGCCACTACTCTGGGGCCAACGTCCTGACTTTC. The chain is built from TRBV12-3 or TRBV12-4 and TRBJ2-6, with D unresolved. The V gene lost 3 bases and the J gene lost 0 bases, with 9 bases spanning the gap. This CDR3 comprises 16 residues.

This rearrangement joins TRBV27 to TRBJ2-7; tentatively, D is TRBD1 or TRBD2 (5 bases each). Germline CDR1 is MNHEY and CDR2 is SMNVEV (reference sequence). Trimming stripped 5 bases from V and 2 bases from J, with 13 bases between. The CDR3 extends over 14 amino acids. The CDR3 spells CASSERDGTYEQYV. The CDR3 DNA reads as TGTGCCAGCAGTGAAAGGGACGGAACCTACGAGCAGTACGTC.

The chain recombines TRBV12-5 with TRBJ2-1, with D possibly being TRBD1 or TRBD2 (5 bases each). The V gene's germline CDR1 is LGHNT and CDR2 FRNRAP. CDR3 size: 19 residues. Trimming pared 4 bases from V and 1 base from J, leaving 23 bases between. The DNA for the CDR3 is TGTGCTAGTGGTTGGGACGAACCTCTGGCTGACAATTCCTACAATGAGCAGTTCTTC. It codes for CASGWDEPLADNSYNEQFF.

This clonotype was seen more than once but under ten times. V usage is TRBV4-2 and J usage is TRBJ2-3, with a possible D match to TRBD1 (6 bases). This CDR3 has 15 amino acids. Germline lookup yields CDR1 LGHNA and CDR2 YNFKEQ. V was cut by 1 base and J by 2 bases, with 10 bases left in between. The CDR3, as DNA: TGTGCCAGCAGCCAAGCGACAGGAGCCACAGATACGCAGTATTTT. This codes for CASSQATGATDTQYF.

V and J are TRBV7-2 and TRBJ2-1; TRBD1 agrees at 10 bases. The CDR3 consists of 17 residues. Germline CDR1 reads SGHTA; CDR2 reads FQGNSA. Unmatched junction bases numbered 7, after V lost 5 bases and J lost 0 bases. Here the CDR3 reads CASSIRDRGPSYNEQFF. The DNA of the CDR3 is TGTGCCAGCAGCATCCGGGACAGGGGCCCCTCCTACAATGAGCAGTTCTTC. The complete variable domain, with remaining parts taken from reference TRBV7-2 and TRBJ2-1, reads GAGVSQSPSNKVTEKGKDVELRCDPISGHTALYWYRQSLGQGLEFLIYFQGNSAPDKSGLPSDRFSAERTGGSVSTLTIQRTQQEDSAVYLCASSIRDRGPSYNEQFFGPGTRLTVL.

This chain links TRBV2 with TRBJ2-5, with D hard to call. Germline-derived CDR1 and CDR2 are SNHLY and FYNNEI. The germline V and J ends were trimmed by 5 bases and 0 bases, with 7 bases remaining between them. The CDR3 length is 13 residues. This CDR3 is CASSLQHQETQYF. Here the CDR3 DNA reads TGTGCCAGCAGTTTACAGCACCAAGAGACCCAGTACTTC.

This clonotype was recorded a few times. The chain has TRBV7-3 and TRBJ2-1, with 9 bases identical to TRBD2. The V gene end was trimmed by 2 bases and the J gene end by 5 bases; junction bases not matched to a gene: 1. This CDR3 comprises 14 residues. The germline gives CDR1 SGHTA, CDR2 FQGTGA. This CDR3 reads CASSLAGGHNEQFF. Written as DNA, the CDR3 is TGTGCCAGCAGCTTAGCGGGGGGGCACAATGAGCAGTTCTTC.

The V and J genes are TRBV6-1 and TRBJ1-5, with D perhaps TRBD1 (5 bases). Germline V gene data show CDR1 as MNHNS and CDR2 as SASEGT. There are 13 residues in the CDR3. Trimming removed 6 bases from V and 5 bases from J, with 11 bases in between. The CDR3: CASSDSIHQPQHF. The CDR3 bases are TGTGCCAGCAGCGACAGTATCCATCAGCCCCAGCATTTT.

This clonotype was found a few times. The chain recombines TRBV19 with TRBJ1-5; D is unclear. The germline CDR1 and CDR2 sequences are LNHDA and SQIVND (reference sequence). This CDR3 has 18 amino acids. Deletions cut 0 bases from V and 1 base from J, with 16 bases between. CDR3 nucleotide sequence: TGTGCCAGTAGTATAGAGTATTGGGATGATGGCAGCAATCAGCCCCAGCATTTT. Its protein is CASSIEYWDDGSNQPQHF.

This clonotype was seen more than once but under ten times. V usage is TRBV2 and J usage is TRBJ2-1; 8 nucleotides agree with TRBD2. V dropped 7 bases and J dropped 0; count of bases not matched to a gene: 11. CDR3 length equals 17 residues. Germline V gene lookup returns CDR1 SNHLY and CDR2 FYNNEI. The CDR3 DNA reads TGTGCCAGCATTGATAGCGGGGACACGAGCTCCTACAATGAGCAGTTCTTC. As protein: CASIDSGDTSSYNEQFF.

This clonotype has ten or more counts. This chain joins TRBV6-1 and TRBJ1-4; 7 nucleotides align to TRBD1. Per germline, CDR1 MNHNS and CDR2 SASEGT. The junction had 11 bases not matched to a gene; V was cut back by 5 bases and J by 8 bases. The CDR3 consists of 15 residues. Here the CDR3 DNA reads TGTGCCAGCAGTCAACAACAGGGGTTCGGAGAAAAACTGTTTTTT. Residues: CASSQQQGFGEKLFF.

The chain employs TRBV2 and TRBJ2-3; TRBD2 aligns across 13 bases. Germline V CDR1 and CDR2: SNHLY, FYNNEI. The length of the CDR3 is 17 residues. V lost 6 bases to trimming and J lost 0 bases; unmatched junction nucleotides: 6. For the CDR3, the DNA is TGTGCCAGCAGCGCCCCGGGACTAGCGGGAAGCACAGATACGCAGTATTTT. Translating gives CASSAPGLAGSTDTQYF.

The chain recombines TRBV9 with TRBJ2-1; 9 positions match TRBD2. The germline gives CDR1 SGDLS, CDR2 YYNGEE. V shed 3 bases and J 2 bases; nucleotides not matched to a gene: 3. CDR3 size: 15 residues. CDR3 loop: CASSELAGTYNEQFF. The CDR3, as DNA: TGTGCCAGCAGCGAACTAGCGGGTACCTACAATGAGCAGTTCTTC.

This clonotype was recorded many times. The chain carries TRBV4-2 and TRBJ2-1, with TRBD1 matching over 7 bases. Germline V lookup: CDR1 LGHNA, CDR2 YNFKEQ. This CDR3 contains 17 residues. With 0 bases clipped from V and 2 bases from J, the junction kept 7 bases outside the gene matches. The CDR3 reads CASSQDSQGVTYNEQFF. The CDR3 bases are TGTGCCAGCAGCCAAGATTCTCAGGGGGTTACCTACAATGAGCAGTTCTTC.

The V call is TRBV7-2, the J call TRBJ1-2; 7 nucleotides align to TRBD1. The CDR3 is 17 residues long. Germline V gene sequence: CDR1 SGHTA, CDR2 FQGNSA. V was pared by 1 base and J by 3 bases, with 11 bases of the junction left unmatched. The CDR3 region has the DNA TGTGCCAGCAGCTTAGTAAGGAAAACAGGGGCGGACTATGGCTACACCTTC. It encodes CASSLVRKTGADYGYTF.